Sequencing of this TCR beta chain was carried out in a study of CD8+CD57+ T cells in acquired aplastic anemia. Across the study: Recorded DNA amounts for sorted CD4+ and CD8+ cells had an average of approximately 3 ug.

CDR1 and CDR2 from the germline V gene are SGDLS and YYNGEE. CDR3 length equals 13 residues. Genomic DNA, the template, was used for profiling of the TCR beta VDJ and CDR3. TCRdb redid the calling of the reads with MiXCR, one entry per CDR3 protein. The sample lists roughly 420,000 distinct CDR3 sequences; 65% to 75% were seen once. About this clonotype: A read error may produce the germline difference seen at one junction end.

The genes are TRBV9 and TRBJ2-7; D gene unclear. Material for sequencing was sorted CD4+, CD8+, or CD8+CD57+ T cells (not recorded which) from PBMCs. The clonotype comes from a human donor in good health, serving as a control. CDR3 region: CAGSVVSSDEQYF. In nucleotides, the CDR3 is TGTGCCGGCAGCGTAGTTTCGTCGGACGAGCAGTACTTC.